A selection of T cell receptor beta chains follows, all from one sample in a study of CDR3 diversity in severe acne. TCRdb reanalysed the PCR reads using MiXCR and keeps one entry per CDR3 protein. The table lists about 84,000 distinct CDR3 sequences, around 49% of them singletons. Sequencing input: blood. The receptor source for this set is a male donor in good health, without acne. The CDR3 runs from the conserved cysteine through the conserved F or W. Each record gives: CDR3 protein, CDR3 DNA, J gene, V gene, clone size, D gene. The D gene is left open where the match is weak. A row's size may be missing; if present it is once, few, many or a size class.

cdr3_aa: CSVGETRYGTEAFF
cdr3_nt: TGCAGCGTTGGAGAGACAAGGTATGGCACTGAAGCTTTCTTT
j_call: TRBJ1-1
v_call: TRBV29-1
clone_size: many
d_call: NA

cdr3_aa: CASSQENGEASGNTIYF
cdr3_nt: TGCGCCAGCAGCCAAGAAAACGGTGAAGCCTCTGGAAACACCATATATTTT
j_call: TRBJ1-3
v_call: TRBV4-1
clone_size: many
d_call: NA

cdr3_aa: CASSYGTSNEQFFGPGGGEKLFF
cdr3_nt: NA
j_call: TRBJ1-4
v_call: TRBV5-1
clone_size: NA
d_call: NA

cdr3_aa: CASSTPGRGQPQHF
cdr3_nt: TGTGCCAGCAGTACTCCCGGGAGGGGTCAGCCCCAGCATTTT
j_call: TRBJ1-5
v_call: TRBV7-2
clone_size: NA
d_call: NA

cdr3_aa: CASSSLGQLEKLFF
cdr3_nt: TGTGCCAGCAGCTCCCTTGGACAGCTGGAAAAACTGTTTTTT
j_call: TRBJ1-4
v_call: TRBV7-9
clone_size: NA
d_call: NA

cdr3_aa: CASSTGWGDTIYF
cdr3_nt: TGTGCCAGCAGTACCGGTTGGGGGGACACCATATATTTT
j_call: TRBJ1-3
v_call: TRBV2
clone_size: NA
d_call: NA

cdr3_aa: CSGKRESNEKLFF
cdr3_nt: TGCAGCGGGAAACGGGAGAGTAATGAAAAACTGTTTTTT
j_call: TRBJ1-4
v_call: TRBV29-1
clone_size: few
d_call: NA

cdr3_aa: CASSQGRLAVEYF
cdr3_nt: TGTGCCAGCAGCCAAGGTCGGCTAGCGGTAGAGTATTTT
j_call: TRBJ2-3
v_call: TRBV3-1
clone_size: many
d_call: TRBD2

cdr3_aa: CASSPRDRGHNNEKLFF
cdr3_nt: TGTGCCAGCAGCCCAAGGGATAGGGGGCATAATAATGAAAAACTGTTTTTT
j_call: TRBJ1-4
v_call: TRBV7-6
clone_size: NA
d_call: TRBD1

cdr3_aa: CASSEAPGTSHNEQFF
cdr3_nt: TGTGCCAGCAGTGAGGCGCCCGGGACTAGTCACAATGAGCAGTTCTTC
j_call: TRBJ2-1
v_call: TRBV6-1
clone_size: many
d_call: TRBD2